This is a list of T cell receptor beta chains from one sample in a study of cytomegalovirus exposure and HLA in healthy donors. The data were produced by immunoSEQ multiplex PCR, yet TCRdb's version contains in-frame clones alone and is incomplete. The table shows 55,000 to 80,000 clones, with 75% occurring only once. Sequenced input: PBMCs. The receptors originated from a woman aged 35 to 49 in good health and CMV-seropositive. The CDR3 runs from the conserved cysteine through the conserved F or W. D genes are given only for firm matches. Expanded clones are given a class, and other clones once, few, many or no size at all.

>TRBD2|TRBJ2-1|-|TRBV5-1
CASSSPTGLASNEQFF
TGCGCCAGCAGCTCACCTACGGGACTAGCTTCCAATGAGCAGTTCTTC
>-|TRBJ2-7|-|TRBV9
CASSISGTSEQYF
TGTGCCAGCAGCATCTCCGGGACATCCGAGCAGTACTTC
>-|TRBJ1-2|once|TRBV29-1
CSVVTEARSGYTF
TGCAGCGTTGTGACAGAGGCCCGCTCTGGCTACACCTTC
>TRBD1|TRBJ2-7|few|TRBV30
CASTTGGIYEQYF
TGTGCCTCTACGACAGGGGGAATCTACGAGCAGTACTTC
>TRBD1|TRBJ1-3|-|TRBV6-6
CASRPQGTRNTIYF
TGTGCCAGCAGACCACAGGGGACCAGAAACACCATATATTTT
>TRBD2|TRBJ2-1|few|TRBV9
CASSVGGGGVNNEQFF
TGTGCCAGCAGCGTAGGAGGCGGGGGGGTTAACAATGAGCAGTTCTTC
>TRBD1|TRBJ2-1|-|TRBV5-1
CASTPGQQYNEQFF
TGCGCCAGTACACCGGGACAGCAATACAATGAGCAGTTCTTC
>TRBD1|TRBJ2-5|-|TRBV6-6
CASSNRGSLTETQYF
TGTGCCAGCAGTAACAGGGGATCCCTGACGGAGACCCAGTACTTC
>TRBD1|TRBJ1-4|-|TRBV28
CASQGGRYEKLFF
TGTGCCAGCCAAGGGGGCCGGTATGAAAAACTGTTTTTT
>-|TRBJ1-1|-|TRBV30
CAWSVKGYTEAFF
TGTGCCTGGAGTGTAAAGGGGTATACTGAAGCTTTCTTT
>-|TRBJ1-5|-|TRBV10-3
CAGGSNQPQHF
TGTGCCGGAGGCAGCAATCAGCCCCAGCATTTT
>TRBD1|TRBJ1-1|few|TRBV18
CASSPGTGPEAFF
TGTGCCAGCTCACCCGGGACAGGGCCTGAAGCTTTCTTT
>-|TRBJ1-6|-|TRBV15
CATSRPTLAGASSYNSPLHF
TGTGCCACCAGCAGACCGACCCTCGCAGGGGCAAGCTCCTATAATTCACCCCTCCACTTT
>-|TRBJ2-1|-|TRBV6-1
CASSEGGTNEQFF
TGTGCCAGCAGTGAGGGGGGAACCAATGAGCAGTTCTTC
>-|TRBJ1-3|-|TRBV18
CASSPPDNLPNTIYF
TGTGCCAGCTCACCACCAGACAACCTACCAAACACCATATATTTT
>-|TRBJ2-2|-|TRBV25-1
CASSEYGPNTGELFF
TGTGCCAGCAGTGAATATGGGCCGAACACCGGGGAGCTGTTTTTT
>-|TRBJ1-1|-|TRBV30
CAWSVRVNTEAFF
TGTGCCTGGAGTGTACGGGTGAACACTGAAGCTTTCTTT
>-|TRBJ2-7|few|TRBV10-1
CASSDSPGSYEQYF
TGCGCCAGCAGTGATTCACCCGGCTCCTACGAGCAGTACTTC
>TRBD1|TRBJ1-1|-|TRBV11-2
CASSFRDRGLGAFF
TGTGCCAGCAGCTTCCGGGACAGGGGGCTTGGGGCTTTCTTT
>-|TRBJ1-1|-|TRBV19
CASSIGAANTEAFF
TGTGCCAGTAGTATAGGGGCCGCGAACACTGAAGCTTTCTTT
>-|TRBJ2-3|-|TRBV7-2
CASSLSWDTLQYF
TGTGCCAGCAGCCTATCATGGGACACCCTGCAGTATTTT
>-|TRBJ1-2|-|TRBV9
CASSPGGGEGNYGYTF
TGTGCCAGCAGCCCCGGGGGAGGGGAGGGGAACTATGGCTACACCTTC
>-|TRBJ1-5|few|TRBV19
CASSSSGRGQEPQHF
TGTGCCAGTAGTTCCAGCGGCAGGGGCCAGGAGCCCCAGCATTTT
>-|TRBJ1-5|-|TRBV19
CASQSQRTQPQHF
TGTGCCAGTCAATCACAGCGGACTCAGCCCCAGCATTTT
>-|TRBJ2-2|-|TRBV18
CASSPENRSNTGELFF
TGTGCCAGCTCACCAGAAAACAGATCGAACACCGGGGAGCTGTTTTTT
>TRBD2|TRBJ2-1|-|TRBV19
CASSLRTSGDYNEQFF
TGTGCCAGTAGTCTCCGGACTAGCGGGGACTACAATGAGCAGTTCTTC
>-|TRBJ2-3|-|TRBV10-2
CASSGSGSGHRDTQYF
TGCGCCAGCAGCGGTTCCGGTAGCGGCCACCGCGATACGCAGTATTTT
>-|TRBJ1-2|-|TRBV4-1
CASTPGEVPPYGYTF
TGCGCCAGCACCCCGGGGGAGGTCCCCCCCTATGGCTACACCTTC
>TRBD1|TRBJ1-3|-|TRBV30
CAWSFSSGTGVGNTIYF
TGTGCCTGGAGTTTCTCCTCCGGGACAGGGGTTGGAAACACCATATATTTT
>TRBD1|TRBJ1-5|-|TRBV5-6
CASSFRSGQQNQPQHF
TGTGCCAGCAGTTTCCGGTCGGGACAGCAAAATCAGCCCCAGCATTTT
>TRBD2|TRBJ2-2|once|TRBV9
CASSPRGMEDTGELFF
TGTGCCAGCAGCCCGCGGGGGATGGAGGACACCGGGGAGCTGTTTTTT
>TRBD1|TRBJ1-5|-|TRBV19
CASSIDSRGQGQPQHF
TGTGCCAGTAGTATAGATTCCAGGGGGCAGGGTCAGCCCCAGCATTTT
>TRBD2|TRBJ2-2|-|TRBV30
CAGRAGRNTGELFF
TGTGCCGGGAGGGCGGGGCGGAACACCGGGGAGCTGTTTTTT
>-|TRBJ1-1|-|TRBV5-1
CASSSLESTRITEAFF
TGCGCCAGCAGCTCGTTAGAATCTACGCGAATTACTGAAGCTTTCTTT
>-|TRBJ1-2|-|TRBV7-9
CASSLDDWGYTF
TGTGCCAGCAGCTTAGACGACTGGGGCTACACCTTC
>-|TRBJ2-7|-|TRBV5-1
CASSLQGYEQYF
TGCGCCAGCAGCTTACAGGGTTACGAGCAGTACTTC
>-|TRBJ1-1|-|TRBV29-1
CSVEVMGRAFF
TGCAGCGTTGAGGTAATGGGCCGGGCTTTCTTT
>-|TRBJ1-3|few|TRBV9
CASSAALLGNTIYF
TGTGCCAGCAGCGCCGCGCTCTTGGGAAACACCATATATTTT
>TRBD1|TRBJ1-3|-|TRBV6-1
CATHNRGGGNTIYF
TGTGCCACCCACAACAGGGGGGGCGGAAACACCATATATTTT
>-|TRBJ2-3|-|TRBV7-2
CASSPGAVWDTQYF
TGTGCCAGCAGCCCAGGGGCGGTTTGGGATACGCAGTATTTT
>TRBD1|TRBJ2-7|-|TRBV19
CASSPGTGTYEQYF
TGTGCCAGTAGTCCCGGGACAGGGACCTACGAGCAGTACTTC